The present entry profiles one T cell receptor beta chain with its context. Its specific antigen is unknown. It has no much larger one-base neighbor in the sample; base qualities were not kept. The listed sequencing device is Illumina HiSeq 2500. TCR beta libraries were prepared by quantitative 5'-RACE with molecular barcodes. Per the source publication's procedure: Disease-linked TCR variants were identified with a new computational method built on a probabilistic model of VDJ rearrangement. TCRdb passed the public sequencing reads through fastp at Q25 and MiXCR, retaining productive beta sequences. Each CDR3 protein gets just one entry, which takes the most common genes and DNA from the rows behind it. TCRdb's processing, not the study's, gives the V and J calls here. Present in this sample are about 540,000 distinct CDR3 sequences, roughly an eighth of which were seen just once. The top ten clonotypes cover under 7.5% of the sample.

The data originate from a study of CD8 T cells in ankylosing spondylitis (dated by TCRdb to 2016 to 2017). Background for the entire study: T cell receptor beta repertoires were profiled in healthy donors and ankylosing spondylitis patients so that disease-linked TCR variants could be found. Samples of peripheral blood were taken, and for ankylosing spondylitis patients, synovial fluid was collected as well. The full study cohort comprised about 24 ankylosing spondylitis patients and about 110 healthy donors. Study-wide conclusions, independent of this receptor: Some motif variants had previously been reported in the synovial fluid and blood of reactive arthritis patients, which suggests shared mechanisms of disease initiation. A TCR beta motif of several highly homologous amino acid variants appeared characteristic of blood from ankylosing spondylitis patients. In peripheral blood, the disease-linked clones were found at relatively low frequencies and had a CD8+ phenotype. The disease-linked clones were reported to be significantly enriched in matched synovial fluid samples from ankylosing spondylitis patients.

After removal of 7 bases from V and 6 bases from J, the junction retains 13 bases not matched to a gene. CDR1 SGDLS and CDR2 YYNGEE were looked up in the germline V gene. CDR3 length: 15 amino acids, cysteine to phenylalanine. Kept here is only the CDR3 DNA, which spans 45 bases and is read in frame from base 1. Material: blood, either unsorted or a sorted T cell fraction (not recorded which). Recombination joined TRBV9 with TRBJ2-3, with 8 junctional bases fitting TRBD2. This TCR derives from a male donor with ankylosing spondylitis. The CDR3 loop reads CASDGTGGEADTQYF. The DNA sequence reads TGTGCCAGCGACGGCACGGGAGGGGAGGCGGATACGCAGTATTTT.